What follows describes a single T cell receptor (beta chain). No antigen is known for it. This entry belongs to a study of T cell responses to AZD1222 COVID-19 vaccine. Study-level points and caveats: Within unmutated variant regions lay the reported targets of nearly half of spike-specific TCRs. Clonal diversity was possibly underestimated, and white British individuals and females predominated among donors. Increases in Spike-specific TCR breadth and depth were seen after two AZD1222 doses. CD4 TCRs covered the whole spike, strongest at regions 160-218 and 743-854.

V shed 6 bases and J shed 5 bases, with 14 bases lying between them. The germline V gene has CDR1 SGHVS and CDR2 FQNEAQ. The CDR3 totals 15 residues. Libraries were prepared by immunoSEQ multiplex PCR; TCRdb keeps only in-frame clonotypes and omits some of them. The sample has 130,000 to 150,000 clones, more than 85% seen once. The receptor's source is an adult in good health. This chain links TRBV7-8 with TRBJ1-6; tentative D call: TRBD1 (5 bases). The specimen was peripheral blood, collected on day 0 of AZD1222 vaccination. CDR3 sequence: CASSRGGGHNSPLHF. The CDR3 DNA reads as TGTGCCAGCAGTCGGGGGGGTGGGCATAATTCACCCCTCCACTTT. Together with reference TRBV7-8 and TRBJ1-6, the CDR3 gives the full variable domain: GAGVSQSPRYKVAKRGQDVALRCDPISGHVSLFWYQQALGQGPEFLTYFQNEAQLDKSGLPSDRFFAERPEGSVSTLKIQRTQQEDSAVYLCASSRGGGHNSPLHFGNGTRLTVT.